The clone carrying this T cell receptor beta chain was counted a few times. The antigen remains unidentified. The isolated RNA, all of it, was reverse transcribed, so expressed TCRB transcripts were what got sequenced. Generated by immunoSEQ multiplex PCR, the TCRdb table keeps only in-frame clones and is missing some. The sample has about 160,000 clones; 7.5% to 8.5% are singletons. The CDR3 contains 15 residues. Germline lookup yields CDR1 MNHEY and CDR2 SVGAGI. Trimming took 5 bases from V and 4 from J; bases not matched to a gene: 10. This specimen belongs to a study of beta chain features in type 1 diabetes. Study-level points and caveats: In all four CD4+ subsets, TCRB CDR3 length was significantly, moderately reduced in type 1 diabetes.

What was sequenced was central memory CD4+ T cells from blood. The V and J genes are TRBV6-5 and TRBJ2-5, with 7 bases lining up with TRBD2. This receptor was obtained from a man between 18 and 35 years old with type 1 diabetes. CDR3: CASSRVSGVGETQYF. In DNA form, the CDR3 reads TGTGCCAGCAGTCGAGTAAGCGGGGTCGGAGAGACCCAGTACTTC.